This T cell receptor (beta chain) is drawn from a study of a mutant IDH1 vaccine in newly diagnosed glioma. The data were produced by immunoSEQ multiplex PCR, yet TCRdb's version contains in-frame clones alone and is incomplete. Found here are around 70,000 clones, roughly 84% of them singletons; the top ten hold roughly 12%. The time point is: week 35, safety follow-up. Topical imiquimod was applied with each vaccine dose, which held 300 ug of mutant IDH1 20-mer peptide. With regard to this clone: Its target is not known.

With 4 bases removed from V and 1 base from J, the gap between germline ends came to 7 bases. The CDR3 is 14 amino acids. Germline CDR1 is SEHNR and CDR2 is FQNEAQ (reference sequence). The source was PBMCs, collected from a glioma patient whose treatment included an IDH1 peptide vaccine. This sequence was found in a man aged 18 to 29 with glioma. The genes are TRBV7-9 and TRBJ2-2, with D possibly being TRBD1 (5 bases). The CDR3 spells CASSYGQNTGELFF. For the CDR3, the DNA is TGTGCCAGCAGCTATGGACAGAACACCGGGGAGCTGTTTTTT.